Below, 18 T cell receptor beta chains from the same sample are listed, as sequenced in a study of response to subunit inactivated influenza vaccine. TCRdb redid the calling of the RT-PCR reads with MiXCR, one entry per CDR3 protein. The sample lists under 550,000 distinct CDR3 sequences, 6.5% to 8% seen once, with roughly 13% in the top ten. Sequencing used PBMCs from blood, obtained roughly 24 months after vaccination. The receptors derive from a man in his fifties or sixties who received an inactivated influenza vaccine.

The chain uses TRBV12-3 or TRBV12-4 and TRBJ1-2, with no clear D. V lost 2 bases and J 4 bases, leaving 11 bases between the germline ends. This CDR3 has 14 residues. CDR3 sequence reads: CASSLSVRFYGYTF. CDR3 coding DNA: TGTGCCAGCAGTTTAAGTGTCAGATTCTATGGCTACACCTTC.

This clonotype was seen at least ten times. This rearrangement joins TRBV5-5 to TRBJ1-1; unclear D gene. Germline CDR1 reads SGHKS; CDR2 reads YYEKEE (reference sequence). The CDR3 has 15 amino acids. Trimming pared 4 bases from V and 11 bases from J, leaving 24 bases between. This chain's CDR3 is CASSPVYLDARRAFF. Written as DNA, the CDR3 is TGTGCCAGCAGCCCTGTCTATTTGGACGCAAGAAGGGCTTTCTTT.

This clonotype was recorded a few times. V gene TRBV29-1 combines with J gene TRBJ1-1; 7 nucleotides agree with TRBD1. V was clipped by 4 bases and J by 0 bases; unmatched bases: 11. The germline CDR1 and CDR2 sequences are SQVTM and ANQGSEA. This CDR3 is built from 16 residues. The CDR3 is CSVGEGQGELNTEAFF. CDR3 bases: TGCAGCGTTGGAGAAGGGCAGGGGGAATTGAACACTGAAGCTTTCTTT.

Points on this clonotype: Given a much more abundant clone one base away, this may be a read error. The chain is built from TRBV28 and TRBJ2-7; 7 positions match TRBD2. The CDR3 has 12 residues. V was clipped by 5 bases and J by 2 bases; unmatched bases: 0. Germline values: CDR1 MDHEN, CDR2 SYDVKM. The CDR3 here is CASSTSAYEQYF. CDR3 in DNA: TGTGCCAGCAGTACTAGCGCCTACGAGCAGTACTTC.

This clonotype was picked up a small number of times. The chain joins TRBV20-1 to TRBJ2-7; no definite D call. Between the trimmed V and J ends, which lost 6 bases and 2 bases, there was a span of 11 bases. The length of the CDR3 is 12 residues. CDR1 and CDR2 (germline): DFQATT, SNEGSKA (reference sequence). CDR3 loop: CSAVGGAYEQYF. In DNA form, the CDR3 reads TGCAGTGCCGTTGGTGGTGCCTACGAGCAGTACTTC.

This clonotype was found a few times. This chain joins TRBV20-1 and TRBJ1-5, with TRBD1 matching 9 bases. Germline CDR1 DFQATT, CDR2 SNEGSKA (reference sequence). CDR3 length equals 15 residues. With 6 bases clipped from V and 4 bases from J, the junction kept 10 bases outside the gene matches. CDR3 in DNA: TGCAGTGCCCAGACAGGGGGGATATGGAATCAGCCCCAGCATTTT. This sequence encodes CSAQTGGIWNQPQHF.

Regarding this clonotype: This sequence may be a read error, since a much larger clone differs from it by one base. V is TRBV11-3 and J is TRBJ2-3; D gene uncertain. Deletions cut 7 bases from V and 7 bases from J, with 12 bases between. This CDR3 has 12 residues. Germline lookup yields CDR1 SGHNT and CDR2 YENEEA. The CDR3 here is CASNANLNTQYF. The DNA for the CDR3 is TGTGCCAGCAACGCCAACTTAAATACGCAGTATTTT.

This clonotype was seen only once. The CDR3 nucleotides are TGTGCCACTCGGGGGGACAGGGAGTACAATGAGCAGTTCTTC. Amino acid sequence: CATRGDREYNEQFF. The chain joins TRBV11-2 to TRBJ2-1; 9 positions agree with TRBD1. The germline V gene encodes CDR1 SGHAT and CDR2 FQNNGV. V lost 10 bases and J lost 4; bases outside the gene matches: 8. The CDR3 consists of 14 residues.

This clonotype was seen ten or more times. The chain is built from TRBV12-3 or TRBV12-4 and TRBJ1-1; D might be TRBD1 (6 bases). The CDR3 sequence is 12 residues long. V shed 4 bases and J shed 10 bases, with 13 bases lying between them. CDR3 nucleotides: TGTGCCAGCAGTTGGGGGCCGCCCGGAGCTTTCTTT. Translating gives CASSWGPPGAFF.

As concerns this clonotype: Given the absence of the conserved phenylalanine or tryptophan at the CDR3 end, a read error is likely. This chain links TRBV29-1 with TRBJ1-1; D perhaps matches TRBD1 (5 bases). The CDR3 spans 12 residues. Trimming took off 5 bases at V and 4 bases at J, with 11 bases between the two ends. Germline-derived CDR1 and CDR2 are SQVTM and ANQGSEA. CDR3 DNA: TGCAGCGTTTCTAGGGGTGGCACTGAAGCTTTCTAT. Its translation: CSVSRGGTEAFY.

This clonotype was recorded at least ten times. V gene TRBV20-1 combines with J gene TRBJ2-1; D is unclear. V lost 3 bases to trimming and J lost 6 bases, with 9 bases between them. The CDR3 is 12 amino acids. CDR1 and CDR2 from the germline V gene are DFQATT and SNEGSKA (reference sequence). CDR3 amino acids: CSASQSVNEQFF. CDR3 bases: TGCAGTGCTAGTCAGAGCGTCAATGAGCAGTTCTTC.

This clonotype was seen only a few times. The rearrangement uses TRBV4-3 and TRBJ2-1; no definite D call. The V gene lost 1 base and the J gene lost 9 bases, with 16 bases spanning the gap. Germline V gene sequence: CDR1 LGHNA, CDR2 YSLEER. The CDR3 runs 15 residues. The CDR3 here is CASSQGLEGRGEQFF. The CDR3, as DNA: TGCGCCAGCAGCCAAGGTCTAGAAGGGCGTGGTGAGCAGTTCTTC.

This clonotype was found many times. The chain combines TRBV7-8 with TRBJ2-2; 8 bases map to TRBD2. V shed 1 base and J 7 bases; nucleotides not matched to a gene: 8. Germline assignment: CDR1 SGHVS and CDR2 FQNEAQ. This CDR3 spans 16 amino acids. The CDR3 sequence is CASSLVGGALYGELFF. The CDR3 DNA sequence: TGTGCCAGCAGCTTAGTCGGGGGGGCTTTGTACGGGGAGCTGTTTTTT.

V usage is TRBV5-1 and J usage is TRBJ2-1, with TRBD2 as a possible D gene (6 bases). V gave up 7 bases and J gave up 3 bases, with 17 bases separating them. The CDR3 is 15 amino acids. Germline V gene sequence: CDR1 SGHRS, CDR2 YFSETQ. The CDR3 loop reads CASGVGVGGYNEQFF. CDR3 nucleotides: TGCGCCAGCGGCGTGGGGGTGGGGGGCTACAATGAGCAGTTCTTC.

The chain uses TRBV5-1 and TRBJ2-1, with 10 bases identical to TRBD2. This CDR3 spans 19 amino acids. CDR1 and CDR2 from the germline V gene are SGHRS and YFSETQ. Losses at the gene ends were 1 base for V and 1 base for J; bases not matched to a gene: 11. CDR3 in amino acids: CASSLSPRLAGDSYNEQFF. The CDR3 DNA reads as TGCGCCAGCAGCTTGAGCCCCCGTCTAGCGGGGGATTCCTACAATGAGCAGTTCTTC.

The chain uses TRBV12-3 or TRBV12-4 and TRBJ1-4, with D perhaps TRBD1 (6 bases). Deletions cut 6 bases from V and 8 bases from J, with 13 bases between. This CDR3 is built from 13 residues. CDR3 DNA sequence: TGTGCCAGCAGCATACATGGGGGCGAAAAACTGTTTTTT. Translation gives CASSIHGGEKLFF.

The V and J genes are TRBV20-1 and TRBJ2-5; 7 nucleotides align to TRBD2. Germline V lookup: CDR1 DFQATT, CDR2 SNEGSKA (reference sequence). V shed 6 bases and J 5 bases; nucleotides not matched to a gene: 12. The CDR3 length is 14 residues. CDR3 nucleotide sequence: TGCAGTGCGCGGGGAGGGCCGTTGGTTGAGACCCAGTACTTC. Translated, it gives CSARGGPLVETQYF.

V gene TRBV4-3 combines with J gene TRBJ1-5; D is undetermined. The CDR3 contains 15 residues. Germline values: CDR1 LGHNA, CDR2 YSLEER. V dropped 1 base and J dropped 8 bases, with 15 bases sitting between them. The CDR3 DNA reads as TGCGCCAGCAGCCAAGGGAACAGCCGTACTGAGCCCCAGCATTTT. It yields the protein CASSQGNSRTEPQHF.